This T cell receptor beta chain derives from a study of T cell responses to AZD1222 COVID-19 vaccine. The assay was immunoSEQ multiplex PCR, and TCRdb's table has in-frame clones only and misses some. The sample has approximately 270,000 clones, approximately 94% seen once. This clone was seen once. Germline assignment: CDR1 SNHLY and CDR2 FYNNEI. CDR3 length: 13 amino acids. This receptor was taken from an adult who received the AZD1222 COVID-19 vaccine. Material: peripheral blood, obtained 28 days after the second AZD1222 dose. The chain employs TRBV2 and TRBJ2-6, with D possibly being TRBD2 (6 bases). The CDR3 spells CARRGSGANVLTF. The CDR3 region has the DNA TGTGCTAGGCGGGGTTCCGGGGCCAACGTCCTGACTTTC. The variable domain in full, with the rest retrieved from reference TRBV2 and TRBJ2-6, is EPEVTQTPSHQVTQMGQEVILRCVPISNHLYFYWYRQILGQKVEFLVSFYNNEISEKSEIFDDQFSVERPDGSNFTLKIRSTKLEDSAMYFCARRGSGANVLTFGAGSRLTVL.